The 8 T cell receptor beta chains listed next were all sequenced from one sample in a study of T cell changes during pregnancy in multiple sclerosis. The method was immunoSEQ multiplex PCR; TCRdb's version includes in-frame clones alone and lacks a portion of them. Of 25,000 to 35,000 clones detected, about nine tenths appear once; the ten largest clones hold 6% to 8%. The sample consisted of CD8+ T cells from peripheral blood mononuclear cells, taken in the second trimester of pregnancy. These TCRs come from a female donor with multiple sclerosis, enrolled in a pregnancy study.

The V and J genes are TRBV6-5 and TRBJ2-7; 7 bases match TRBD1. V lost 5 bases to trimming and J lost 3 bases; unmatched junction nucleotides: 7. Germline V CDR1 and CDR2: MNHEY, SVGAGI. The CDR3 runs 14 residues. The CDR3 coding sequence is TGTGCCAGCAGTCCGACAGGGTTAGGCTACGAGCAGTACTTC. Protein product: CASSPTGLGYEQYF.

V gene TRBV6-5 combines with J gene TRBJ2-2; weak D call: TRBD1 (5 bases). V was trimmed by 6 bases and J by 4 bases, leaving 12 bases between them. The CDR3 is 14 residues long. CDR1 and CDR2 from the germline V gene are MNHEY and SVGAGI. As DNA, the CDR3 is TGTGCCAGCAGCCCCGCACAGGTCACCGGGGAGCTGTTTTTT. Protein sequence: CASSPAQVTGELFF.

V usage is TRBV13 and J usage is TRBJ1-2; D remains ambiguous. Per the germline V gene, CDR1 is PRHDT and CDR2 is FYEKMQ (reference sequence). The V and J ends lost 0 bases and 1 base respectively, with 6 bases between them. The CDR3 runs 14 residues. Written as DNA, the CDR3 is TGTGCCAGCAGCTTAGGGCGGGGTAACTATGGCTACACCTTC. Its protein product is CASSLGRGNYGYTF.

The V and J genes are TRBV25-1 and TRBJ2-5, with 7 positions matching TRBD2. The V and J ends lost 5 bases and 13 bases, in that order; junction bases with no gene match: 10. CDR3 length equals 12 residues. Per germline, CDR1 MGHDK and CDR2 SYGVNS. Here the CDR3 DNA reads TGTGCCAGCAGTCCCCTCGGGGAGGGTCCGTACTTC. Its protein product is CASSPLGEGPYF.

The rearrangement links TRBV5-5 to TRBJ1-1; D possibly corresponds to TRBD1 (6 bases). Germline assignment: CDR1 SGHKS and CDR2 YYEKEE (reference sequence). V was trimmed by 4 bases and J by 6 bases, leaving 16 bases between them. This CDR3 has 14 amino acids. The CDR3: CASSPTGIRAEAFF. CDR3 coding DNA: TGTGCCAGCAGCCCCACAGGGATAAGGGCTGAAGCTTTCTTT.

The rearrangement links TRBV5-1 to TRBJ1-2, with a tentative D call TRBD1 (6 bases). From germline, CDR1 is SGHRS and CDR2 YFSETQ. The CDR3 extends over 12 amino acids. V was pared by 5 bases and J by 8 bases, with 13 bases between. The CDR3 DNA is TGCGCCAGCAGGACAGGTCTTTCAGGCTACACCTTC. It encodes CASRTGLSGYTF.

This clone is a singleton in its sample. The chain employs TRBV5-6 and TRBJ2-7; 10 bases align to TRBD2. Germline V gene data show CDR1 as SGHDT and CDR2 as YYEEEE. The CDR3 totals 15 residues. V was clipped by 4 bases and J by 2 bases; unmatched bases: 6. The CDR3 DNA is TGTGCCAGCAGCGGAACTAGCGGGGCACCCTACGAGCAGTACTTC. Its translation: CASSGTSGAPYEQYF.

This clone occurred a few times. The chain has TRBV18 and TRBJ2-7, with 8 bases fitting TRBD2. This CDR3 comprises 15 residues. CDR1 is KGHSH and CDR2 is LQKENI in the germline V gene. V was clipped by 0 bases and J by 2 bases; unmatched bases: 3. The CDR3 DNA reads as TGTGCCAGCTCACCACCGGGACTAGGGGCCTACGAGCAGTACTTC. The encoded protein is CASSPPGLGAYEQYF.